This record covers a single TCR beta chain. Antigen: not known. The length of the CDR3 is 10 residues. V was cut by 7 bases and J by 3 bases, with 4 bases left in between. Looked up from germline, CDR1 is DFQATT and CDR2 is SNEGSKA (reference sequence). The source of the sample is a study of radiotherapy plus CTLA-4 blockade in lung cancer. Findings and caveats of the study: Radiotherapy plus ipilimumab was followed by expansion in blood of tumor-derived TCR clones.

Sequencing used immunoSEQ multiplex PCR; TCRdb keeps in-frame clones, though not all of them. This table has about 94,000 clones, approximately 80% appearing once. The TCR originated in a human donor with non-small cell lung cancer that progressed on radiotherapy plus ipilimumab. This sequence joins TRBV20-1 and TRBJ2-1; D is uncertain. The specimen was peripheral blood, collected from a patient treated with radiotherapy plus ipilimumab. The CDR3 loop reads CSVGYNEQFF. The CDR3 nucleotides are TGCAGTGTCGGCTACAATGAGCAGTTCTTC.